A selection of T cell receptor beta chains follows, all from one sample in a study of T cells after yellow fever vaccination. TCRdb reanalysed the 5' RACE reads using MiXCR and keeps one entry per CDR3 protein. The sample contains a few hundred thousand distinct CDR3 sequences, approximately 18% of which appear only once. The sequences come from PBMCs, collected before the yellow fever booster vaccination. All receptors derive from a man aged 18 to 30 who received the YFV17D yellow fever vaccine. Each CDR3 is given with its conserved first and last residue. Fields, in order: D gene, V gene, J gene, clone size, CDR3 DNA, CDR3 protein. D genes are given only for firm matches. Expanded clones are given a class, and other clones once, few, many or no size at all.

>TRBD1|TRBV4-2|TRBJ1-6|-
TGTGCCAGCAGCCAGCCGGGACAGTGGGATTCACCCCTCCACTTT
CASSQPGQWDSPLHF
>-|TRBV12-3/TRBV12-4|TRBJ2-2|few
TGTGCCAGCAGCCTTCAAACCGGGGAGCTGTTTTTT
CASSLQTGELFF
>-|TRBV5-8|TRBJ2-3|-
TGTGCCAGCAGCTTGCTTTTGGCGGTGGGCACAGATACGCAGTATTTT
CASSLLLAVGTDTQYF
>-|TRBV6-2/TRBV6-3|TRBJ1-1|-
TGTGCCAGCAGCCTCGGACCAGGGTGGGGCACTGAAGCTTTCTTT
CASSLGPGWGTEAFF
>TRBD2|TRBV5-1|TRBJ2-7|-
TGCGCCAGCAGCTTGGTAGCGGGGGGGCGAGACGAGCAGTACTTC
CASSLVAGGRDEQYF
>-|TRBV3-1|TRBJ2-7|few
TGTGCCAGCAGCCACCACCCACGGGGGTTCTCCTACGAGCAGTACTTC
CASSHHPRGFSYEQYF
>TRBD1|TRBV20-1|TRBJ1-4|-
TGCAGTGCTAGTACATTGGACAGGAGTGAAAAACTGTTTTTT
CSASTLDRSEKLFF
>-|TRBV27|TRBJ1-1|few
TGTGCCAGCAGTTTATCAGTCTACACTGAAGCTTTCTTT
CASSLSVYTEAFF
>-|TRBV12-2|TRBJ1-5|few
TGTGCAAGTCGCTTAAGGCACTGGACAGGCAGGGTGGTACAGCCCCAGCATTTT
CASRLRHWTGRVVQPQHF
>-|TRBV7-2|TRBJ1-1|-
TGTGCCAGCAGCTTAGAAAAGGGAGGGATCACTGAAGCTTTCTTT
CASSLEKGGITEAFF
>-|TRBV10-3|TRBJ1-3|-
TGTGCCATCAGTACTGGGACCTCTGGAAACACCATATATTTT
CAISTGTSGNTIYF
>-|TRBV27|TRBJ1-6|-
TGTGCCAGCAGTTTCCGGGGGAATGGAAATTCACCCCTCCACTTT
CASSFRGNGNSPLHF
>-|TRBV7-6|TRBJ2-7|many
TGTGCCAGCAGCTCGGGACCGTACGAGCAGTACTTC
CASSSGPYEQYF
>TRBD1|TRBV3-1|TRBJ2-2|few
TGTGCCAGCAGCCAAGATGTACAGGGGTTCGGGGAGCTGTTTTTT
CASSQDVQGFGELFF
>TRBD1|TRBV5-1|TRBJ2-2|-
TGCGCCAGCAGCTTGACAGGGGGAAGAACCGGGGAGCTGTTTTTT
CASSLTGGRTGELFF
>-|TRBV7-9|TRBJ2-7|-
TGTGCCAGCAGCTTATTCGTGGAGCAGTACTTC
CASSLFVEQYF
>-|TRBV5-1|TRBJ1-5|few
TGCGCCAGCAGCTTGAGGGGCAGAGGGGACAATCAGCCCCAGCATTTT
CASSLRGRGDNQPQHF
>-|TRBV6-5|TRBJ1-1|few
TGTGCCAGCAGTTACTCAGTGGCGAACACTGAAGCTTTCTTT
CASSYSVANTEAFF
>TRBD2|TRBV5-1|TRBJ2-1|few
TGCGCCAGCAGCTTAGGACTAGCGAGTTGGAATGAGCAGTTCTTC
CASSLGLASWNEQFF
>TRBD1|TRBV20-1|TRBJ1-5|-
TGCAGTGCTACACAGGGGATCAGAAGCAATCAGCCCCAGCATTTT
CSATQGIRSNQPQHF
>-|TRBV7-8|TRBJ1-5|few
TGTGCCAGCAGCACCGGGACCGCCGGTGGGAGGCCCCAGCATTTT
CASSTGTAGGRPQHF
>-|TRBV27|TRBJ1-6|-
TGTGCCAGCAGCACGACGGGGGGAGGCGGTTCACCCCTCCACTTT
CASSTTGGGGSPLHF
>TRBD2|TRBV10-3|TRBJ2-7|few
TGTGCCATCACCCTAGGCGGGGGGTACGAGCAGTACTTC
CAITLGGGYEQYF
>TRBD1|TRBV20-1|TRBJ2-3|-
TGCAGTGCGGAACAGGGGGCGGGAGATACGCAGTATTTT
CSAEQGAGDTQYF
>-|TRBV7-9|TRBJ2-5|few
TGTGCCAGCAGCCAGGAGAGCGAGACCCAGTACTTC
CASSQESETQYF
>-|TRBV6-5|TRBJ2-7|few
TGTGCCAGCAGTTACGGCGGGGTTAGTGGGGAGCAGTACTTC
CASSYGGVSGEQYF
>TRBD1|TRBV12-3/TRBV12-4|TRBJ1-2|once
TGTGCCAGCAGAAACAGGGGAAACTATGGCTACACCTTC
CASRNRGNYGYTF
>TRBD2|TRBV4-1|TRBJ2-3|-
TGCGCCAGCAGCCAGATAGCGGGGGGGGCGGCAGATACGCAGTATTTT
CASSQIAGGAADTQYF
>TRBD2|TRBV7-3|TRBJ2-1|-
TGTGCCAGCAGCTTAGGTTTGGCTAGCGGGGGGGCTATGGATGAGCAGTTCTTC
CASSLGLASGGAMDEQFF
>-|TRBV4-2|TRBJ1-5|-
TGTGCCAGCAGCCAAGAGGGGCAGAACAACAATCAGCCCCAGCATTTT
CASSQEGQNNNQPQHF
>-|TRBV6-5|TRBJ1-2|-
TGTGCCAGCAGTGTGGGAGCTAACTATGGCTACACCTTC
CASSVGANYGYTF
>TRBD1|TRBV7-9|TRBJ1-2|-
TGTGCCAGCAGCCTCCCATCAGGGGGGACTAACTATGGCTACACCTTC
CASSLPSGGTNYGYTF
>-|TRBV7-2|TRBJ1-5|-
TGTGCCAGCAGCTTAGCGTGGAGTGGAGACCAGCCCCAGCATTTT
CASSLAWSGDQPQHF